A selection of T cell receptor beta chains follows, all from one sample in a study of tumor-infiltrating lymphocytes in primary liver carcinoma. TCRdb re-called the multiplex PCR reads with MiXCR, one entry per CDR3 protein. The sample carries 50,000 to 70,000 distinct CDR3 sequences, 70% to 85% recorded once. The sample was liver tumor tissue from sampling region 2. The receptors stem from a man between 35 and 55 years old with primary liver carcinoma and hepatitis B virus infection. Both conserved end residues are part of each CDR3. The D gene is left open where the match is weak. Only some rows state a clone size, as once, few, many or a class for expanded clones.

j_gene | d_gene | v_gene | abundance | CDR3nt | CDR3aa
TRBJ2-3 | TRBD2 | TRBV5-4 | NA | TGTGCCAGCTGCCTTCTCCAGCGGGAGGGAGATACGCAGTATTTT | CASCLLQREGDTQYF
TRBJ2-5 | TRBD2 | TRBV10-3 | once | TGTGCCATCGGAGCGGGAGGGCCCGGGGAGACACTGTACTTC | CAIGAGGPGETLYF
TRBJ2-5 | TRBD2 | TRBV11-2 | once | TGTGCTAGCAGTTTAGTTCCGTGGTCTAGCGGGAGAGGAGAGACCCAGTACTTC | CASSLVPWSSGRGETQYF
TRBJ2-7 | NA | TRBV28 | NA | TGTACCAGTAGTTTAATTACCTATTACTACGAGCAGTACTTC | CTSSLITYYYEQYF
TRBJ2-7 | TRBD1 | TRBV5-1 | NA | TGCGTCAGCAGCTTGGACAGGGGCTCCTACGAGCAGTACTTC | CVSSLDRGSYEQYF
TRBJ2-5 | NA | TRBV4-2 | NA | TGTGCCAGCAGCCAAGATCTGATGAGAGGGCCGGCTTTAGAGACCCAGTACTTC | CASSQDLMRGPALETQYF
TRBJ2-3 | NA | TRBV7-9 | few | TGTGCCAGCGGCTTAGGGGATACGCAGTATTTT | CASGLGDTQYF
TRBJ1-5 | NA | TRBV6-2/TRBV6-3 | NA | TGTGCCAGCAGTTACAGCCATAGCAATCAGCCCCAGCATTTT | CASSYSHSNQPQHF
TRBJ2-1 | NA | TRBV11-2 | once | TGTGCCAGCAGCTACCAGGGGGGCCCCTACAATGAGCAGTTCTTC | CASSYQGGPYNEQFF
TRBJ2-1 | NA | TRBV4-1 | NA | TGCGCCTGTAGACCAACCCTCCGGGACTCCCCCCACAATGAGCAGTTCTTC | CACRPTLRDSPHNEQFF
TRBJ2-7 | TRBD1 | TRBV28 | NA | TGTGCCAGCAGTTTAGACAGGGGGCACTTTCACGAGCAATACTTC | CASSLDRGHFHEQYF
TRBJ1-2 | NA | TRBV6-5 | NA | TGTGCCATCAGCACACCTGGGAGTCATGGCTACACCTTC | CAISTPGSHGYTF
TRBJ2-7 | TRBD1 | TRBV6-6 | NA | TGTGCCAGCAGCTACACAGGACAGGGGGCGCTCGAGCACTACTTC | CASSYTGQGALEHYF
TRBJ2-2 | NA | TRBV6-2/TRBV6-3 | NA | TGTGCCAGCAGTTCTCCGGGACTGGGGTTCACCGGGGAGCTTTTTTTT | CASSSPGLGFTGELFF
TRBJ2-7 | TRBD2 | TRBV5-1 | NA | TGCGCCAGCAGCCCGCTTCCGGGACTAGCGTACGAGCAGTGCTTC | CASSPLPGLAYEQCF
TRBJ2-2 | NA | TRBV10-3 | once | TGTGTCACCAGGGAGCGTGACGACACCGGGGAGCTGTTTTTT | CVTRERDDTGELFF
TRBJ2-6 | TRBD1 | TRBV6-2/TRBV6-3 | few | TGTGCCAACAGTTACCGGCAGGGGGCTGCTGGGGCCAACGTCCTGACTTTC | CANSYRQGAAGANVLTF
TRBJ2-2 | NA | TRBV5-4 | NA | TGTGCCTGCAACCCGGATGGCGGGGTGAACACCGGGGAGCTGTTTTTT | CACNPDGGVNTGELFF
TRBJ2-1 | NA | TRBV11-2 | NA | TGTGCCGGCAGCTTAGAGCTCCTAATGGGAATGAATGAGCAGTTCTTC | CAGSLELLMGMNEQFF
TRBJ1-1 | TRBD1 | TRBV2 | few | TGTGCCAGCACCAGGGGGGGAACCGCCCCTGAAGCTTTCTTT | CASTRGGTAPEAFF
TRBJ2-1 | TRBD2 | TRBV5-5 | NA | TGTGCCGGCACCTCCTTAGGGACTAGCGGCGGGAATGAGCGGTTCTTC | CAGTSLGTSGGNERFF
TRBJ1-2 | TRBD1 | TRBV28 | once | TGTACCAGTCCTTTACAGGGGTGGTTAACGGAAGGCTACACCTTC | CTSPLQGWLTEGYTF
TRBJ1-3 | NA | TRBV4-2 | NA | TGTGGCAGCAGCCAAGATCTAGGCCTCGCTGGAAACACCATATATTTT | CGSSQDLGLAGNTIYF
TRBJ2-5 | TRBD2 | TRBV29-1 | few | TGTAGCGTTTGGACTAGCGGGAGTTGGGCAGAGACCCAGTACTTC | CSVWTSGSWAETQYF
TRBJ2-3 | TRBD2 | TRBV6-2/TRBV6-3 | few | TGTGCCAGCAGCCTTAGCGGGAGGGAGACAGATACGCAGTATTTT | CASSLSGRETDTQYF
TRBJ2-1 | NA | TRBV11-2 | once | TGTGCCAGGAGCTTAGGTCCAGAGGGTGTTCTTGAGCAGTTCTTC | CARSLGPEGVLEQFF
TRBJ2-1 | NA | TRBV6-5 | NA | TGTCCCAGCAGTTCCGGCCCTTACTATGAGCAGTTCTTC | CPSSSGPYYEQFF
TRBJ2-1 | NA | TRBV11-2 | medium-sized | TGTGCCAGCAGCTTAGTCATAGACTCCTACAATGAGCAGTTCTTC | CASSLVIDSYNEQFF
TRBJ1-2 | TRBD1 | TRBV4-1 | NA | TGCTCCAGCATCCAAGGGGACAGGAACTATGGCCACACCTTC | CSSIQGDRNYGHTF
TRBJ2-1 | NA | TRBV7-2 | NA | TGTGCCAGCAGCGAATTAAACAATGAGCAGTTCTTC | CASSELNNEQFF
TRBJ2-1 | TRBD2 | TRBV12-3/TRBV12-4 | NA | TGTGCCAGCAGCCCCCGGACTAGCGGGAATGAGCACTTCTTC | CASSPRTSGNEHFF
TRBJ2-5 | TRBD2 | TRBV5-6 | NA | TGTGCCAGCAGCCGGTCGGGAGGGCAAGAAACCCAGTACTTC | CASSRSGGQETQYF
TRBJ1-1 | NA | TRBV19 | NA | TGTGCCAGTAGCCAACAGGGAAGGGGCACTGAAGCTTTCTTT | CASSQQGRGTEAFF
TRBJ1-2 | NA | TRBV5-1 | NA | TGCGCCAGTAGGTTCGACAGGAACTATGGCTACACCTTC | CASRFDRNYGYTF
TRBJ2-7 | TRBD1 | TRBV29-1 | many | TGCAGCGTTGAGCCCAAACAGGGGCGATACCTGTACGAGCAGTACTTC | CSVEPKQGRYLYEQYF
TRBJ2-7 | NA | TRBV4-2 | NA | TGTACCAGCAGCCAAGGGGACTTGGCGGGCGAGCAGTACTTC | CTSSQGDLAGEQYF
TRBJ2-7 | NA | TRBV7-8 | large | TGTGCCAGCAGCTTGGGCCTGGTGGAGGAGCAGTACTTC | CASSLGLVEEQYF
TRBJ2-3 | TRBD2 | TRBV5-4 | NA | TGTGCCAGCAGTCGGGGGACTATCGGAGATACGCAGTATTTT | CASSRGTIGDTQYF
TRBJ2-1 | TRBD1 | TRBV6-1 | NA | TGTGCCAGCACCAGGACAGGTTCCTACGAGCAGTTCTTC | CASTRTGSYEQFF
TRBJ1-4 | NA | TRBV18 | NA | TGTGCCAGCTCGGCGAGGCTAAGTGAAAAACTGTTTTTT | CASSARLSEKLFF
TRBJ1-1 | NA | TRBV5-6 | NA | TGTGCCAGCAGCTTCGTGGGTAGGATGAACACCGAAGCTTTCTTT | CASSFVGRMNTEAFF